At least ten counts were recorded for the clone carrying this TCR beta chain. TCR beta VDJ and CDR3 profiling used genomic DNA as template. TCRdb processed the reads anew with MiXCR; each CDR3 protein has one entry. The table includes about 180,000 distinct CDR3 sequences, roughly half detected once. The data derive from a study of CD8+CD57+ T cells in acquired aplastic anemia. Looked up from germline, CDR1 is DFQATT and CDR2 is SNEGSKA (reference sequence). CDR3 size: 12 residues. V was clipped by 5 bases and J by 5 bases, with 12 bases between them. V and J are TRBV20-1 and TRBJ1-1; D gene unclear. The sequenced material came from sorted CD4+, CD8+, or CD8+CD57+ T cells (not recorded which) from PBMCs. This receptor was obtained from a human donor in good health. Here the CDR3 reads CSAPFRGTEAFF. The CDR3 coding sequence is TGCAGTGCTCCATTTAGAGGGACTGAAGCTTTCTTT.